The 26 T cell receptor beta chains below were found in one sample sequenced in a study of shared clonotypes between healthy human individuals. Libraries were prepared by immunoSEQ multiplex PCR; TCRdb keeps only in-frame clonotypes and omits some of them. The repertoire holds about 470,000 clones, with roughly three quarters as singletons. Sequenced material: PBMCs. The source is a middle-aged woman in good health. Some clones in this sample may be carry-over from other donors' samples.

On this clone: A read error may account for a junction end that differs from germline. The gene calls are TRBV7-7 and TRBJ2-4; possibly TRBD2 for D (6 bases). The CDR3 loop spans 17 amino acids. Germline assignment: CDR1 SSHAT and CDR2 FNYEAQ (reference sequence). The CDR3 region is CASSFRGGGRDMNIQYF. The CDR3 DNA is TGTGCTAGCAGCTTCAGAGGCGGCGGGCGGGATATGAACATTCAGTACTTC.

This clone was found a few times. The chain recombines TRBV2 with TRBJ2-1; 12 positions agree with TRBD2. The CDR3 sequence is 15 residues long. Germline CDR1 SNHLY, CDR2 FYNNEI. V lost 10 bases, J lost 9 bases, and 13 bases stayed unmatched. The CDR3 loop is CATDKTSGRLGEQFF. DNA of the CDR3: TGTGCCACCGATAAGACTAGCGGGAGACTTGGTGAGCAGTTCTTC.

The V and J genes are TRBV2 and TRBJ1-1; no firm D call. This CDR3 contains 10 residues. V lost 5 bases and J 2 bases, leaving 0 bases between the germline ends. Germline assignment: CDR1 SNHLY and CDR2 FYNNEI. CDR3: CASSNTEAFF. The DNA of the CDR3 is TGTGCCAGCAGTAACACTGAAGCTTTCTTT.

A remark on this clone: Given a much more abundant clone one base away, this may be a read error. The chain recombines TRBV9 with TRBJ1-2, with D unresolved. Per the germline V gene, CDR1 is SGDLS and CDR2 is YYNGEE. CDR3 length equals 14 residues. The DNA for the CDR3 is TGTGCCAGCAGCGTAGAATCAGGATTATATGGCTGCACCTTC. It is translated as CASSVESGLYGCTF.

The V gene is TRBV29-1, the J gene TRBJ1-2, with D maybe TRBD1 (5 bases). Germline V gives CDR1 SQVTM, CDR2 ANQGSEA. CDR3 length equals 13 residues. Trimming removed 3 bases at V and 4 bases at J, with 12 bases between. Here the CDR3 DNA reads TGCAGCGTTGATGAGACAGTCTCCTATGGCTACACCTTC. This translates into CSVDETVSYGYTF.

This clone was observed many times. The rearrangement uses TRBV19 and TRBJ2-7; no clear D gene. Germline V lookup: CDR1 LNHDA, CDR2 SQIVND (reference sequence). This CDR3 contains 14 residues. The V gene lost 0 bases and the J gene lost 3 bases, with 9 bases spanning the gap. The CDR3, as DNA: TGTGCCAGTAGTATAGACACGACAAACTACGAGCAGTACTTC. It specifies CASSIDTTNYEQYF.

This clone was seen a single time. This chain connects TRBV12-5 to TRBJ2-1, with D tentatively TRBD2 (6 bases). Germline assignment: CDR1 LGHNT and CDR2 FRNRAP. With 3 bases removed from V and 8 bases from J, the gap between germline ends came to 14 bases. CDR3 length: 14 amino acids. CDR3: CASGFGGRGDEQFF. In DNA form, the CDR3 reads TGTGCTAGTGGTTTTGGAGGGAGAGGTGATGAGCAGTTCTTC.

This chain uses TRBV10-2 with TRBJ2-3, with unresolved D. V was shortened by 4 bases and J by 7 bases, with 15 bases between the two germline ends. The length of the CDR3 is 14 residues. The germline V gene has CDR1 WSHSY and CDR2 SAAADI. The CDR3: CASSAPNLGNTQYF. The CDR3 nucleotides are TGCGCCAGCAGTGCGCCCAACCTAGGAAATACGCAGTATTTT.

J is TRBJ1-1 and V is TRBV7-9; D remains unclear. This CDR3 is 13 amino acids long. The germline V and J ends were trimmed by 0 bases and 11 bases, with 13 bases remaining between them. Looked up from germline, CDR1 is SEHNR and CDR2 is FQNEAQ (reference sequence). The CDR3, as DNA: TGTGCCAGCAGCTTAGCCGGAACAGATACGGCTTTCTTT. Protein: CASSLAGTDTAFF.

The chain carries TRBV18 and TRBJ2-3; 12 positions match TRBD2. The germline V gene has CDR1 KGHSH and CDR2 LQKENI. The CDR3 length is 15 residues. J was trimmed by 3 bases and V by 2 bases; bases with no gene match: 0. This chain's CDR3 is CASSPGTSGTDTQYF. CDR3 DNA sequence: TGTGCCAGCTCACCAGGGACTAGCGGGACAGATACGCAGTATTTT.

This clone was recorded only once. J is TRBJ1-2 and V is TRBV7-9; tentative D call: TRBD1 (5 bases). The CDR3 has 11 residues. Per the germline V gene, CDR1 is SEHNR and CDR2 is FQNEAQ (reference sequence). The CDR3 loop is CVAGSNYGYTF. The CDR3 nucleotides read TGTGTGGCAGGGTCTAACTATGGCTACACCTTC.

The chain joins TRBV6-5 to TRBJ2-1, with TRBD2 matching 7 bases. CDR1 MNHEY and CDR2 SVGAGI come from the germline V gene. Trimming at V came to 0 bases and at J to 1 base, leaving 3 bases not matched to a gene. This CDR3 contains 16 residues. CDR3 loop: CASSYSPSGSYNEQFF. The CDR3 nucleotides are TGTGCCAGCAGTTACTCGCCTAGCGGTTCCTACAATGAGCAGTTCTTC.

This chain joins TRBV7-8 and TRBJ1-5; D call uncertain. Trimming pared 4 bases from V and 10 bases from J, leaving 20 bases between. CDR1 SGHVS and CDR2 FQNEAQ come from the germline V gene. This CDR3 spans 15 amino acids. DNA for the CDR3: TGTGCCAGCAGCTACAGTCGGTTGTTGACCTCTCCCCAGCATTTT. This gives the protein CASSYSRLLTSPQHF.

This clone showed up just a few times. The gene calls are TRBV9 and TRBJ1-3; unclear D gene. Deletions cut 1 base from V and 3 bases from J, with 11 bases between. Germline V gives CDR1 SGDLS, CDR2 YYNGEE. The CDR3 has 15 amino acids. CDR3 sequence (DNA): TGTGCCAGCAGCGTAAATGCAGTACTTGGAAACACCATATATTTT. It yields the protein CASSVNAVLGNTIYF.

The V gene is TRBV28, the J gene TRBJ1-4; the D is unclear. Germline V CDR1 and CDR2: MDHEN, SYDVKM. The CDR3 runs to 13 residues. With 6 bases removed from V and 5 bases from J, the gap between germline ends came to 10 bases. CDR3: CASRNGGNEKLFF. The CDR3 DNA sequence: TGTGCCAGCAGAAACGGCGGAAATGAAAAACTGTTTTTT.

The V call is TRBV27, the J call TRBJ2-1, with D perhaps assigned TRBD1 or TRBD2 (5 bases each). Germline CDR1 is MNHEY and CDR2 is SMNVEV (reference sequence). V gave up 5 bases and J gave up 4 bases, with 15 bases separating them. This CDR3 region has 15 residues. In nucleotides, the CDR3 is TGTGCCAGCAGTAAAACCTCGGGACCTTACAATGAGCAGTTCTTC. It yields the protein CASSKTSGPYNEQFF.

The CDR3 region has the DNA TGTGCCAGTAGTATTTCGGGGGCCGACTATGGCTACACCTTC. Translating it yields CASSISGADYGYTF. The chain combines TRBV19 with TRBJ1-2, with D tentatively TRBD1 (6 bases). V shed 3 bases and J shed 3 bases, with 11 bases lying between them. The germline CDR1 and CDR2 sequences are LNHDA and SQIVND (reference sequence). This CDR3 region has 14 residues.

A few counts support this clone. The chain couples TRBV28 to TRBJ2-7; D remains ambiguous. Between the trimmed V and J ends, which lost 2 bases and 7 bases, there was a span of 18 bases. Germline loops: CDR1 MDHEN, CDR2 SYDVKM. This CDR3 comprises 15 residues. The CDR3 loop reads CASSLQSPVAREQYF. Written as DNA, the CDR3 is TGTGCCAGCAGTTTACAGAGTCCGGTGGCGAGGGAGCAGTACTTC.

The V gene is TRBV23-1, the J gene TRBJ2-7, with 7 bases fitting TRBD2. TRBV23-1 is recorded as an ORF, its role being uncertain. The V segment lost 0 bases and the J segment 1 base; nucleotides outside the gene matches: 15. The CDR3 sequence is 19 residues long. CDR3 region: CASSQSKKASGFSSYEQYF. CDR3 bases: TGCGCCAGCAGTCAATCGAAGAAAGCTAGCGGTTTTAGTTCCTACGAGCAGTACTTC.

The table lists this clone with a count of one. This chain links TRBV7-9 with TRBJ2-7, with D maybe TRBD1 (6 bases). Germline CDR1 reads SEHNR; CDR2 reads FQNEAQ (reference sequence). V was trimmed by 6 bases and J by 0 bases, leaving 12 bases between them. The CDR3 totals 14 residues. The CDR3 sequence is CASSETGSSYEQYF. CDR3 coding DNA: TGTGCCAGCAGTGAGACAGGCAGCTCCTACGAGCAGTACTTC.

This clone was detected only a few times. The chain employs TRBV5-1 and TRBJ1-2, with 12 bases aligning to TRBD1. This CDR3 region has 14 residues. Germline V gene sequence: CDR1 SGHRS, CDR2 YFSETQ. V was pared by 4 bases and J by 6 bases, with 4 bases of the junction left unmatched. The CDR3: CASSQGTGGDGYTF. CDR3 nucleotides: TGCGCCAGCAGCCAAGGGACAGGGGGCGATGGCTACACCTTC.

The J gene is TRBJ2-6, the V gene TRBV10-3; D may be TRBD2 (6 bases). The germline V and J ends were trimmed by 3 bases and 4 bases, with 13 bases remaining between them. From germline, CDR1 is ENHRY and CDR2 SYGVKD. This CDR3 spans 16 amino acids. This CDR3 reads CAISDWEASGANVLTF. As DNA, the CDR3 is TGTGCCATCAGTGACTGGGAGGCCTCCGGGGCCAACGTCCTGACTTTC.

J is TRBJ2-2 and V is TRBV9, with 8 positions matching TRBD1. The germline V gene encodes CDR1 SGDLS and CDR2 YYNGEE. The CDR3 has 17 amino acids. V lost 3 bases to trimming and J lost 1 base; unmatched junction nucleotides: 8. CDR3 nucleotide sequence: TGTGCCAGCAGCGCCCGTGGGGGGACAGGGAACACCGGGGAGCTGTTTTTT. Translation: CASSARGGTGNTGELFF.

This chain joins TRBV5-1 and TRBJ2-1; TRBD2 aligns across 13 bases. This CDR3 region has 15 residues. J gave up 8 bases and V 3 bases, and 5 bases lay outside the gene matches. Per germline, CDR1 SGHRS and CDR2 YFSETQ. The CDR3 reads CASSWGTSGIYEQFF. Written as DNA, the CDR3 is TGCGCCAGCAGCTGGGGGACTAGCGGGATCTATGAGCAGTTCTTC.

The chain carries TRBV4-3 and TRBJ1-5, with TRBD1 as a possible D gene (5 bases). V was shortened by 4 bases and J by 6 bases, with 10 bases between the two germline ends. Germline values: CDR1 LGHNA, CDR2 YSLEER. This CDR3 region has 13 residues. The DNA for the CDR3 is TGCGCCAGCAGCCGGGGGTTTGGTCAGCCCCAGCATTTT. Translated, it gives CASSRGFGQPQHF.

V and J are TRBV5-1 and TRBJ1-4; 7 bases align to TRBD1. Germline CDR1 SGHRS, CDR2 YFSETQ. The CDR3 covers 17 residues. Germline trimming cut 4 bases from V and 0 bases from J; bases unmatched to any gene: 9. This CDR3 is CASSLGQTFATNEKLFF. For the CDR3, the DNA is TGCGCCAGCAGCCTGGGACAGACCTTTGCAACTAATGAAAAACTGTTTTTT.